The clone carrying this TCR beta chain has at least ten counts. The antigen remains undetermined. At one end, the junction sequence differs from germline, possibly due to a read error. Germline lookup yields CDR1 DFQATT and CDR2 SNEGSKA (reference sequence). The CDR3 extends over 14 amino acids. Amplification of TCR alpha and beta CDR3 regions from RNA used iRepertoire nested multiplex PCR. Input was roughly 85-400 ng of tissue mRNA or PBMC total RNA. TCRdb reanalysed the multiplex PCR reads using MiXCR and keeps one entry per CDR3 protein. The sample lists approximately 190,000 distinct CDR3 sequences, more than 30% seen once, with about 19% in the top ten. The source of the sample is a study of glioma-infiltrating T cells. General study findings and limits: Only very few CDR3 sequences appeared in both tissue and blood. Tissue-blood divergence was below expectation in non-neoplastic patients, above in gliomas.

The sequenced sample was glioma tissue, nonneoplastic brain tissue, or PBMCs (not recorded which). The V and J genes are TRBV20-1 and TRBJ1-6; tentative D call: TRBD1 (5 bases). The clonotype comes from a human donor with low-grade glioma or glioblastoma, undergoing nonglioma brain surgery, or in good health (not recorded which). The CDR3 nucleotides are TGCAGCGCTATTCCCCCCTTGGGGGGTTCACCCCTCCACTTT. Translated, it gives CSAIPPLGGSPLHF.